This is a list of T cell receptor beta chains from one sample in a study of shared clonotypes between healthy human individuals. Clones were sequenced by immunoSEQ multiplex PCR, and TCRdb holds only the in-frame ones, with some missing. The table lists just over 2,000,000 clones, approximately 95% of them singletons, with roughly 0.13% in the top ten. The sequenced sample was naive CD4+ T cells sorted from blood. These receptors were obtained from a man aged 18 to 35 in good health. Both conserved end residues are part of each CDR3. D genes are given only for firm matches. A row's size may be missing; if present it is once, few, many or a size class.

v_gene: TRBV6-4; j_gene: TRBJ2-2; d_gene: .; abundance: .; CDR3aa: CASSPTPKGGELFF; CDR3nt: TGTGCCAGCAGTCCCACCCCCAAGGGCGGGGAGCTGTTTTTT
v_gene: TRBV5-1; j_gene: TRBJ1-2; d_gene: .; abundance: .; CDR3aa: CASSLFQGGNYGYTF; CDR3nt: TGCGCCAGCAGCTTGTTCCAGGGAGGGAACTATGGCTACACCTTC
v_gene: TRBV21-1; j_gene: TRBJ1-4; d_gene: .; abundance: .; CDR3aa: CASSKIGFPLNEKLFF; CDR3nt: TGTGCCAGCAGCAAAATCGGTTTCCCGCTTAATGAAAAACTGTTTTTT
v_gene: TRBV5-1; j_gene: TRBJ1-6; d_gene: .; abundance: once; CDR3aa: CASSLVGQGGGSPLHF; CDR3nt: TGCGCCAGCAGCTTGGTGGGTCAGGGAGGAGGATCACCCCTCCACTTT
v_gene: TRBV4-3; j_gene: TRBJ2-2; d_gene: TRBD2; abundance: .; CDR3aa: CASSQVSGRALPGELFF; CDR3nt: TGCGCCAGCAGCCAAGTGAGCGGGAGGGCCCTGCCCGGGGAGCTGTTTTTT
v_gene: TRBV2; j_gene: TRBJ2-2; d_gene: TRBD2; abundance: .; CDR3aa: CASSKARGAGELFF; CDR3nt: TGTGCCAGCAGTAAGGCGCGGGGGGCCGGGGAGCTGTTTTTT
v_gene: TRBV4-1; j_gene: TRBJ2-7; d_gene: TRBD1; abundance: many; CDR3aa: CASSFRDRGSEQYF; CDR3nt: TGCGCCAGCAGCTTCAGGGACAGGGGTTCCGAGCAGTACTTC
v_gene: TRBV25-1; j_gene: TRBJ2-2; d_gene: TRBD2; abundance: .; CDR3aa: CASSLAGAANTGELFF; CDR3nt: TGTGCCAGCAGTTTAGCGGGAGCTGCGAACACCGGGGAGCTGTTTTTT
v_gene: TRBV29-1; j_gene: TRBJ2-1; d_gene: .; abundance: once; CDR3aa: CSVAFLAGIGYNEQFF; CDR3nt: TGCAGCGTGGCCTTTCTTGCGGGAATCGGCTACAATGAGCAGTTCTTC
v_gene: TRBV30; j_gene: TRBJ2-3; d_gene: TRBD2; abundance: .; CDR3aa: CAWVGTSETDTQYF; CDR3nt: TGTGCCTGGGTTGGGACTAGTGAGACAGATACGCAGTATTTT
v_gene: TRBV15; j_gene: TRBJ2-1; d_gene: TRBD2; abundance: .; CDR3aa: CATSRGGSTSVGEQFF; CDR3nt: TGTGCCACCAGCAGAGGAGGCTCGACTAGCGTTGGTGAGCAGTTCTTC
v_gene: TRBV2; j_gene: TRBJ2-1; d_gene: TRBD1; abundance: once; CDR3aa: CASTGQGGGNEQFF; CDR3nt: TGTGCCAGCACCGGACAGGGGGGAGGGAATGAGCAGTTCTTC
v_gene: TRBV5-4; j_gene: TRBJ1-1; d_gene: TRBD1; abundance: .; CDR3aa: CASSLFSGGEAFF; CDR3nt: TGTGCCAGCAGCTTGTTCTCAGGGGGCGAAGCTTTCTTT